Below, 9 T cell receptor beta chains from the same sample are listed, as sequenced in a study of T cells in narcolepsy (dated by TCRdb to 2017 to 2018). The protocol used for the library was the immunoSEQ multiplex PCR assay. The immuneACCESS repertoire file appears here via TCRdb, limited to in-frame rearrangements. These files lack a portion of the clones; in checked studies, under half of the deficit traces to unresolved V genes, and the cause of the others is not known. This sample lists tens of thousands of clones; around 85% were detected once. About 1.3% of the sample lies in the top ten. Input material: CD45RA- memory CD4+ T cells from PBMCs. Sample cell subset or site, as interpreted from the label and publication: memory T cells sorted ex vivo from peripheral blood. The receptors stem from a human donor with narcolepsy.

The chain links TRBV2 to TRBJ2-5; tentatively, D is TRBD2 (5 bases). V lost 5 bases and J lost 2, with 12 bases in between. The CDR3 contains 14 residues. Germline loops: CDR1 SNHLY, CDR2 FYNNEI. The CDR3 here is CASSRPGSQETQYF. In nucleotides, the CDR3 is TGTGCCAGCAGTCGTCCGGGATCGCAAGAGACCCAGTACTTC.

V is TRBV29-1 and J is TRBJ2-3, with 12 bases fitting TRBD2. V dropped 2 bases and J dropped 4; count of bases not matched to a gene: 1. The CDR3 is 14 amino acids. Germline CDR1 is SQVTM and CDR2 is ANQGSEA. CDR3 nucleotide sequence: TGCAGCGTTGAAACTAGCGGGAGGCCAGATACGCAGTATTTT. Translated, it gives CSVETSGRPDTQYF.

CDR3 amino acids: CASRSPSDIYGYTF. The CDR3 DNA is TGTGCCAGCAGGTCGCCATCAGACATCTATGGCTACACCTTC. The V and J genes are TRBV7-9 and TRBJ1-2; no reliable D call. Looked up from germline, CDR1 is SEHNR and CDR2 is FQNEAQ (reference sequence). V lost 6 bases and J lost 4, with 15 bases in between. This CDR3 is built from 14 residues.

The rearrangement links TRBV2 to TRBJ1-2, with 8 bases aligning to TRBD1. CDR1 and CDR2 (germline): SNHLY, FYNNEI. After removal of 2 bases from V and 7 bases from J, the junction contained 6 bases not matched to a gene. This CDR3 comprises 14 residues. CDR3 amino acids: CASSERSGGFGYTF. DNA of the CDR3: TGTGCCAGCAGTGAAAGGTCAGGGGGCTTTGGCTACACCTTC. The variable domain in full, completed from reference TRBV2 and TRBJ1-2, reads EPEVTQTPSHQVTQMGQEVILRCVPISNHLYFYWYRQILGQKVEFLVSFYNNEISEKSEIFDDQFSVERPDGSNFTLKIRSTKLEDSAMYFCASSERSGGFGYTFGSGTRLTVV.

This chain links TRBV19 with TRBJ2-1, with TRBD2 matching over 8 bases. The CDR3 covers 14 residues. In germline, CDR1 is LNHDA, CDR2 SQIVND (reference sequence). V shed 6 bases and J 4 bases; nucleotides not matched to a gene: 5. CDR3: CASRAGVGYNEQFF. The CDR3, as DNA: TGTGCCAGTAGAGCGGGAGTTGGTTACAATGAGCAGTTCTTC.

The CDR3 sequence is CASRPPGQGVYEQYF. The CDR3 nucleotides are TGTGCCAGCAGGCCCCCGGGACAGGGTGTCTACGAGCAGTACTTC. The chain joins TRBV6-5 to TRBJ2-7; 9 bases map to TRBD1. V lost 6 bases, J lost 3 bases, and 9 bases stayed unmatched. Germline V gives CDR1 MNHEY, CDR2 SVGAGI. The CDR3 is 15 residues long.

The chain couples TRBV27 to TRBJ2-1; the match to TRBD2 covers 10 bases. Germline CDR1 reads MNHEY; CDR2 reads SMNVEV (reference sequence). This CDR3 is 16 amino acids long. The junction had 9 bases not matched to a gene; V was cut back by 4 bases and J by 6 bases. The CDR3 loop reads CASSSLLAGKSNEQFF. In nucleotides, the CDR3 is TGTGCCAGCAGTTCCCTACTAGCGGGAAAGAGCAATGAGCAGTTCTTC.

This clone was counted a single time. The chain couples TRBV28 to TRBJ2-5, with D perhaps TRBD2 (6 bases). From germline, CDR1 is MDHEN and CDR2 SYDVKM. The CDR3 has 14 residues. The V gene lost 5 bases and the J gene lost 2 bases, with 12 bases spanning the gap. CDR3 amino acids: CASSLISGQETQYF. The DNA for the CDR3 is TGTGCCAGCAGTCTCATCAGCGGGCAAGAGACCCAGTACTTC.

On this clone itself: Its ends do not fully match the called genes, so a read error is possible. The rearrangement uses TRBV11-3 and TRBJ1-1; D not certain. Germline CDR1 SGHNT, CDR2 YENEEA. The CDR3 runs to 13 residues. The CDR3 sequence is CASSLGHDTAAFF. CDR3 bases: TGTGCCAGCAGTTTAGGTCACGACACTGCGGCTTTCTTT. Combining the CDR3 with reference TRBV11-3 and TRBJ1-1 gives the whole variable domain EAGVVQSPRYKIIEKKQPVAFWCNPISGHNTLYWYLQNLGQGPELLIRYENEEAVDDSQLPKDRFSAERLKGVDSTLKIQPAELGDSAVYLCASSLGHDTAAFFGQGTRLTVV.